This entry features one TCR beta chain sequence. Donors were grouped by their self-reported clinical history. These data belong to a study of blood T cell repertoires in COVID-19. Sequencing was performed with immunoSEQ multiplex PCR; in TCRdb, only in-frame clones are kept and a portion is missing. The top ten hold under 13% of the sample, which has some 200,000 clones, roughly 87% seen once. The V gene lost 3 bases and the J gene lost 3 bases, with 12 bases spanning the gap. There are 14 residues in the CDR3. Germline-derived CDR1 and CDR2 are MNHEY and SMNVEV (reference sequence). The TCR sequence derives from a man in his late teens or twenties with acute COVID-19. Sequences were obtained from PBMCs or T cells enriched from blood (not recorded which). The chain couples TRBV27 to TRBJ2-7; tentatively, D is TRBD2 (5 bases). This chain's CDR3 is CASSLLRAGYEQYF. The CDR3 nucleotides read TGTGCCAGCAGTTTGTTGAGGGCCGGCTACGAGCAGTACTTC.